Listed below are T cell receptor beta chains from one sample, sequenced in a study of cytotoxic CD8 clonotypes in ibrutinib-treated CLL. Clones were sequenced by immunoSEQ multiplex PCR, and TCRdb holds only the in-frame ones, with some missing. This table holds some 50,000 clones, 57% found once. The sample was PBMCs, taken after 24 months of ibrutinib treatment. The receptors were gathered from a human donor with chronic lymphocytic leukemia. The CDR3 runs from the conserved cysteine through the conserved F or W. The order of the fields is J gene, V gene, CDR3 protein.

TRBJ2-7 TRBV13 CASSLSPGQGTWEQYF
TRBJ1-5 TRBV6-6 CASTGGPPRDQPQHF
TRBJ2-3 TRBV4-2 CASSQESRGLRQYF
TRBJ1-1 TRBV4-2 CASSFRTGGSEAFF
TRBJ2-5 TRBV2 CASSEAWGAETQYF
TRBJ2-3 TRBV29-1 CSVDTDTQYF
TRBJ2-2 TRBV15 CATSRTDNTGELFF
TRBJ2-7 TRBV20-1 CSAGGFFEQYF
TRBJ1-1 TRBV5-8 CASSRYDLLNTEAFF
TRBJ2-6 TRBV9 CASSETTGQLSGANVLTF
TRBJ1-2 TRBV6-6 CASSPGDRGQGYGYTF
TRBJ1-4 TRBV9 CASSGDRGFEKLFF
TRBJ1-2 TRBV7-9 CASSLGSGDANYGYTF
TRBJ1-3 TRBV20-1 CSTRVGNTIYF
TRBJ2-7 TRBV18 CASSPLIDSEQYF
TRBJ1-6 TRBV9 CASSVASQGATSPLHF
TRBJ1-1 TRBV2 CASSEEQVKNTEAFF
TRBJ1-1 TRBV19 CASSLQGDTEAFF
TRBJ1-2 TRBV29-1 CSVIGRMDGYTF
TRBJ2-5 TRBV27 CASSSDRFRETQYF
TRBJ1-1 TRBV7-8 CASSLGVGERTEAFF
TRBJ1-2 TRBV25-1 CASSPDASEGGYTF
TRBJ2-5 TRBV27 CASFPAGRRETQYF
TRBJ1-1 TRBV6-5 CASRSGVPTEAFF
TRBJ1-1 TRBV25-1 CASSEWKGVNTEAFF
TRBJ2-5 TRBV5-1 CASSFSAGGQETQYF
TRBJ2-7 TRBV28 CASRSFRRGNEQYF
TRBJ1-2 TRBV6-1 CASSEMTEAYGYTF